This is a list of T cell receptor beta chains from one sample in a study of response to subunit inactivated influenza vaccine. From the RT-PCR reads, TCRdb called clonotypes with MiXCR, one entry per CDR3 protein. The repertoire holds hundreds of thousands of distinct CDR3 sequences, with around 15% as singletons. This specimen consisted of PBMCs from blood, obtained around 14 days before vaccination. The receptors shown here come from a man aged 45-60 years who received an inactivated influenza vaccine. The CDR3 runs from the conserved cysteine through the conserved F or W. The D gene is left open where the match is weak.

>TRBD1|TRBV2
CASSEPRDRGTYEQYF
>-|TRBV2
CASSDLATNTGELFF
>TRBD2|TRBV29-1
CSGLAGGASSYNEQFF
>-|TRBV28
CASSSSQYGYTF
>-|TRBV9
CASSVVPRTEAFF
>-|TRBV7-6
CASSTFTGSSYNEQFF
>TRBD2|TRBV29-1
CSAGTSGSGNEQFF
>-|TRBV5-1
CASSLDGDVGYGYTF
>-|TRBV20-1
CSARDTNQPQHF
>TRBD2|TRBV6-2/TRBV6-3
CASSLLPGLGTYEQYF
>-|TRBV4-3
CASSQDRSGYGYTF
>TRBD2|TRBV20-1
CSARGTSGSPETQYF
>-|TRBV6-5
CASSYSGPWVPYEQYF
>-|TRBV10-3
CAITPGGNNEQFF